This T cell receptor (beta chain) came from a study of cytomegalovirus exposure and HLA in healthy donors. Primers: 60 Vbeta forward and 13 Jbeta reverse. TCRdb's copy holds only in-frame clones and misses some; the assay was immunoSEQ multiplex PCR. This sample carries roughly 120,000 clones, about 8.5% of them seen once, and the ten largest clones take 5.5%. Looked up from germline, CDR1 is MNHEY and CDR2 is SVGAGI. CDR3 length equals 15 residues. This clone was counted a few times. Antigen specificity is unknown. An end of the junction differs from the germline gene, which may be a read error. Study-level findings and limits: Only CMV serostatus was available as immune exposure information.

The sequenced sample consisted of PBMCs. This TCR was recovered from a man between 35 and 55 years old in good health and CMV-seronegative. The genes are TRBV6-5 and TRBJ1-2; perhaps TRBD1 as D (5 bases). This CDR3 reads CASSSTAAGNYGYAF. The CDR3 DNA sequence: TGTGCCAGCAGTTCCACCGCCGCAGGGAACTATGGCTACGCCTTC.